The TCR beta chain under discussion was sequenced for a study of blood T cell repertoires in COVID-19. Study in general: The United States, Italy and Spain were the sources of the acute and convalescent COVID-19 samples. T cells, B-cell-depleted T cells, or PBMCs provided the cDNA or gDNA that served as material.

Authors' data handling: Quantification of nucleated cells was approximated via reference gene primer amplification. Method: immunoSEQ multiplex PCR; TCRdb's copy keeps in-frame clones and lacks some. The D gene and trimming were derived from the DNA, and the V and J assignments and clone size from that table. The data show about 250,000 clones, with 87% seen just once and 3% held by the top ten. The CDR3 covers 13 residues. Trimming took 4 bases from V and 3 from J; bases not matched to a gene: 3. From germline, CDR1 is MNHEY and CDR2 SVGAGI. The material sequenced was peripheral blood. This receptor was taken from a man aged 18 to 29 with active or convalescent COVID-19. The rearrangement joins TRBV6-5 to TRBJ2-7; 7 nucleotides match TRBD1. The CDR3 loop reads CASSWDRNYEQYF. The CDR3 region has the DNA TGTGCCAGCAGTTGGGACAGAAACTACGAGCAGTACTTC.